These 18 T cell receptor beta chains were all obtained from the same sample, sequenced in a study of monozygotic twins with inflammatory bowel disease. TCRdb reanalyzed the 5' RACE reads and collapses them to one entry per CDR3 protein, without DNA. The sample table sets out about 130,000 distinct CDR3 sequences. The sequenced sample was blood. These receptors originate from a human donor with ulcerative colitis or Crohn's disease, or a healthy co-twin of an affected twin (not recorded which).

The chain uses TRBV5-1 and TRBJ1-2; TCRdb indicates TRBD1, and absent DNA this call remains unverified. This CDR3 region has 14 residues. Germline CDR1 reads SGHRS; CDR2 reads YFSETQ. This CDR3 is CASSFSTETNGYTF.

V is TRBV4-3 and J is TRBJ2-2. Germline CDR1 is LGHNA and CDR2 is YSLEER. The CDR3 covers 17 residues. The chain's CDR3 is CASSQDQAEANTGELFF.

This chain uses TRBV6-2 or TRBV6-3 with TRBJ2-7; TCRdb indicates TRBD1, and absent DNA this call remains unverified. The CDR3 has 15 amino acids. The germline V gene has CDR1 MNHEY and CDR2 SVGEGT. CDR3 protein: CASSYGGTLPYEQYF.

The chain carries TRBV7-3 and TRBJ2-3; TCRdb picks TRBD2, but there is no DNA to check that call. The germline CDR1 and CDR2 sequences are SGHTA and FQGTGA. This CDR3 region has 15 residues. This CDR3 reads CASSLGLPSTDTQYF.

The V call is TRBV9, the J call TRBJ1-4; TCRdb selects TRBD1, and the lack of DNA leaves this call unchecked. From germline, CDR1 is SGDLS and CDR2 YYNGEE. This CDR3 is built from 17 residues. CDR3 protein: CASSVGQTRGTNEKLFF.

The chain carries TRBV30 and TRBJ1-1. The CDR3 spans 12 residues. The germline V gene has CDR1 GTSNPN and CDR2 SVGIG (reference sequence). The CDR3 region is CAWVPLNTEAFF.

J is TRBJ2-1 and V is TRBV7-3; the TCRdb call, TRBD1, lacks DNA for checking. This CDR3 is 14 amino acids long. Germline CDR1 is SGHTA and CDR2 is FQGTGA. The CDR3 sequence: CASSPTARLNEQFF.

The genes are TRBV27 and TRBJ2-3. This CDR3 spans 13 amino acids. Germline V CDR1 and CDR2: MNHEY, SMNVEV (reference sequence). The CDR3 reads CASRSKSTDTQYF.

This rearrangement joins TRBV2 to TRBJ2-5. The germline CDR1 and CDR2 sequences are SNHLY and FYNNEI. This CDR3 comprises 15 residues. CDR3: CASSSTLHPEETQYF.

The CDR3 here is CASSPIAGVSNEQFF. J is TRBJ2-1 and V is TRBV18; the TRBD2 assignment by TCRdb is unverifiable without DNA. The CDR3 runs to 15 residues. Germline CDR1 and CDR2: KGHSH and LQKENI.

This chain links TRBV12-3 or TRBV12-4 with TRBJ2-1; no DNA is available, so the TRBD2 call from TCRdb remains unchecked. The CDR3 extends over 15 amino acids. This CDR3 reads CASSPREGFIIEQFF.

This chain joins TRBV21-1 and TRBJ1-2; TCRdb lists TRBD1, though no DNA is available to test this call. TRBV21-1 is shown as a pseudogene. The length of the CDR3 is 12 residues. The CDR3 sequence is CASSRRQTPSTF.

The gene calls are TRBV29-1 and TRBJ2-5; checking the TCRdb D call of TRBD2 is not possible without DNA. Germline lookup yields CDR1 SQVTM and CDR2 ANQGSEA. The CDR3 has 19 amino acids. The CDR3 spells CSVVGRLASTRRGQETQYF.

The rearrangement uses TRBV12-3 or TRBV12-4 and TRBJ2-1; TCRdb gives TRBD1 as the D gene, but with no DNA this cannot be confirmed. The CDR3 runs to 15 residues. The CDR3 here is CASSRRTGTNNEQFF.

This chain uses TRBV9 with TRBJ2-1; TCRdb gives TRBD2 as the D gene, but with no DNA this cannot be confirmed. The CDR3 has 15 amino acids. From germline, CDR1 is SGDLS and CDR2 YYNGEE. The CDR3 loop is CASSLLSGIRNEQFF.

The CDR3 reads CASSPGDRAVDEQFF. The V gene is TRBV28, the J gene TRBJ2-1; TCRdb lists TRBD1, though no DNA is available to test this call. Germline CDR1 reads MDHEN; CDR2 reads SYDVKM. CDR3 length equals 15 residues.

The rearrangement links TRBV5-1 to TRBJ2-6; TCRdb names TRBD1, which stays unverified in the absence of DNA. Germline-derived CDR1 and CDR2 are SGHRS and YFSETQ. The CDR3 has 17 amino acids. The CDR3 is CASSLGDIPSGANVLTF.

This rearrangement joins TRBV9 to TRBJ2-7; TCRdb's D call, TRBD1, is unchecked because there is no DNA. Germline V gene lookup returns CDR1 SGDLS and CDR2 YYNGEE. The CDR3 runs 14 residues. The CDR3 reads CASSVGAGVGEQYF.